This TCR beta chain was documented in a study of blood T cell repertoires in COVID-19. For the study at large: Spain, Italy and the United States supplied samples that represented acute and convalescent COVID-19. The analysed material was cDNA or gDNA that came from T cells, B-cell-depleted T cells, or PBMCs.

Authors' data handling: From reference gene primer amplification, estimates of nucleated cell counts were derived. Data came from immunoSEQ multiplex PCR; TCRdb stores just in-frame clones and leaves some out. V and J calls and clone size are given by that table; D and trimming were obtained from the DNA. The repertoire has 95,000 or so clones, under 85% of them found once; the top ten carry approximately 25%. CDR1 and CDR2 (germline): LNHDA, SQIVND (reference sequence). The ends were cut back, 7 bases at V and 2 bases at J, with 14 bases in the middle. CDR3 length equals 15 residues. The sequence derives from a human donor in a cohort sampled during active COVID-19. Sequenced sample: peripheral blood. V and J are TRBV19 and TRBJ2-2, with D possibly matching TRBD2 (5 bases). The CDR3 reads CASKDSGINTGELFF. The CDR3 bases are TGTGCCAGTAAGGACTCAGGAATTAACACCGGGGAGCTGTTTTTT.